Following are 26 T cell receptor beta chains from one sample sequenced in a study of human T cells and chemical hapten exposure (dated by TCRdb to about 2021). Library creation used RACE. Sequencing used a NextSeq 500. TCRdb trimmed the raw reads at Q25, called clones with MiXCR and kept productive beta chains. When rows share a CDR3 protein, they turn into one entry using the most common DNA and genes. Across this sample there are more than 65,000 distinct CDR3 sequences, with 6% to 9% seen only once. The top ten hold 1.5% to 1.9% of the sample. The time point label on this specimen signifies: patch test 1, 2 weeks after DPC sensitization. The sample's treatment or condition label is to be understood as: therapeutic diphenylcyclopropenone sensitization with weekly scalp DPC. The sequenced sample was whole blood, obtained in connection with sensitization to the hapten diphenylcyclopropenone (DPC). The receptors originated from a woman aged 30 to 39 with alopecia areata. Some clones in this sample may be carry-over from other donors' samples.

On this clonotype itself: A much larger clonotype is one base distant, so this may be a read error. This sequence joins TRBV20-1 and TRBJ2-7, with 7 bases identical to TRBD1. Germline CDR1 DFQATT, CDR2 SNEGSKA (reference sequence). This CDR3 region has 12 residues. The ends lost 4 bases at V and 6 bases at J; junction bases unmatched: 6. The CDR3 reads CSAISGGSEQYF. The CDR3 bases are TGCAGTGCTATTTCAGGGGGAAGCGAGCAGTACTTC.

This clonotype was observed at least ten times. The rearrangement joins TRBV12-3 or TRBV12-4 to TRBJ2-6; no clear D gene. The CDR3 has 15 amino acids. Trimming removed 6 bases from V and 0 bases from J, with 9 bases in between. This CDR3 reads CASRPAFSGANVLTF. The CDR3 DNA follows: TGTGCCAGCAGGCCCGCATTCTCTGGGGCCAACGTCCTGACTTTC.

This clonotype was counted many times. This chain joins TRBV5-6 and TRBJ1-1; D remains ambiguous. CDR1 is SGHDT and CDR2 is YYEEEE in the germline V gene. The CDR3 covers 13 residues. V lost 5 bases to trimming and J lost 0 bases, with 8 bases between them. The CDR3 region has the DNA TGTGCCAGCAGTGACCGATTGAACACTGAAGCTTTCTTT. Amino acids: CASSDRLNTEAFF.

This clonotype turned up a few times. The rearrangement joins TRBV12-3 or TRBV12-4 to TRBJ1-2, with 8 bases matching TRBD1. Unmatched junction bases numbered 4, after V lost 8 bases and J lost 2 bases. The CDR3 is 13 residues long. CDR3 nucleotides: TGTGCCAGCCAGACAGGGGCGAACTATGGCTACACCTTC. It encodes CASQTGANYGYTF.

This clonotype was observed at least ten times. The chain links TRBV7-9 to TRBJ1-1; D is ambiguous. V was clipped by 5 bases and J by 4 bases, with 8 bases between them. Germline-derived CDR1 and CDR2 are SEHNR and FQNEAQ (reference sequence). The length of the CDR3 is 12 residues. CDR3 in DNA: TGTGCCAGCAGCCTGGTCGTCACTGAAGCTTTCTTT. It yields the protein CASSLVVTEAFF.

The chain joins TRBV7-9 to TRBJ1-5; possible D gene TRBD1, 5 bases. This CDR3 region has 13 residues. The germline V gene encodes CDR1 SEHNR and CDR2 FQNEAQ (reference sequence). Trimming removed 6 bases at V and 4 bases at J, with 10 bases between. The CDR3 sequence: CASSNQGNQPQHF. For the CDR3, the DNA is TGTGCCAGCAGTAACCAGGGTAATCAGCCCCAGCATTTT.

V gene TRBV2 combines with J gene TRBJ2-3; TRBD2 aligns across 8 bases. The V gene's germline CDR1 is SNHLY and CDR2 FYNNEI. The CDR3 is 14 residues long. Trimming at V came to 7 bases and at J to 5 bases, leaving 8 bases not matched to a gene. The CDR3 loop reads CASKERGKQDTQYF. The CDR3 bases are TGTGCCAGCAAAGAGCGGGGGAAACAAGATACGCAGTATTTT.

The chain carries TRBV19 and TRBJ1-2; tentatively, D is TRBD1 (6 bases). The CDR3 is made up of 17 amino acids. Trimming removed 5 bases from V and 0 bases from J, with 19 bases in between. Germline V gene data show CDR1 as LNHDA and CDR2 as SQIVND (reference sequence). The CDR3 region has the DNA TGTGCCAGTAGTCCGACCCGCAGGGGCGACCCTAACTATGGCTACACCTTC. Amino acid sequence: CASSPTRRGDPNYGYTF.

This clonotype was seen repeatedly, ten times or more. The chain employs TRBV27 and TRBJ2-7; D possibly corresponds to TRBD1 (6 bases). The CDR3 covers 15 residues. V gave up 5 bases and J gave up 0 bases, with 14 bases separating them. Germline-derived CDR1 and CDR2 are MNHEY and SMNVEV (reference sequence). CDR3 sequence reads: CASSRQEKGSYEQYF. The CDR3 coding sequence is TGTGCCAGCAGTCGACAGGAAAAGGGCTCCTACGAGCAGTACTTC.

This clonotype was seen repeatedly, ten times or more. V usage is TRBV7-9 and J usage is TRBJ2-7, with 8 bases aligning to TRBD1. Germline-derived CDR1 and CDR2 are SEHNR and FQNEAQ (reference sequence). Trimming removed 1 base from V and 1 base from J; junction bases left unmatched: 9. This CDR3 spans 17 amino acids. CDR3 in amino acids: CASSLGTFRDRSYEQYF. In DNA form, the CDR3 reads TGTGCCAGCAGCTTAGGAACTTTCCGGGACAGGTCCTACGAGCAGTACTTC. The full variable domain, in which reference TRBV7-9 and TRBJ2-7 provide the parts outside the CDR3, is DTGVSQNPRHKITKRGQNVTFRCDPISEHNRLYWYRQTLGQGPEFLTYFQNEAQLEKSRLLSDRFSAERPKGSFSTLEIQRTEQGDSAMYLCASSLGTFRDRSYEQYFGPGTRLTVT.

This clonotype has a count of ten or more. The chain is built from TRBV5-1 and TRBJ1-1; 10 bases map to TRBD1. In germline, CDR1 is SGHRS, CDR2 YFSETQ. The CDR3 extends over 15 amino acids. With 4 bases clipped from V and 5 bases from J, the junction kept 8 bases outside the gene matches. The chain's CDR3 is CASSTRTGGLTEAFF. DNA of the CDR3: TGCGCCAGCAGCACTAGGACAGGGGGTCTTACTGAAGCTTTCTTT.

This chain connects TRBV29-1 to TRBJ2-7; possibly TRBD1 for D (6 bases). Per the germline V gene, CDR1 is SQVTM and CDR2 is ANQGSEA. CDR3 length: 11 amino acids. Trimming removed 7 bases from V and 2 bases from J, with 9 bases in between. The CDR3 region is CSARTAYEQYF. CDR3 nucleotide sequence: TGCAGCGCCAGGACAGCCTACGAGCAGTACTTC.

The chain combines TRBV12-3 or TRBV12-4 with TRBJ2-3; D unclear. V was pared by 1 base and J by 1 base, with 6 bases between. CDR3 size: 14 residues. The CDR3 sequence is CASSLVICTDTQYF. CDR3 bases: TGTGCCAGCAGTTTAGTCATATGCACAGATACGCAGTATTTT.

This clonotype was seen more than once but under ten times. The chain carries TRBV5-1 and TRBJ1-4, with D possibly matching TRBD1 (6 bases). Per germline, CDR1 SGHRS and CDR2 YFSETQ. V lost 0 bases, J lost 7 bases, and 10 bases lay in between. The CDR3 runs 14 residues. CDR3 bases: TGCGCCAGCAGCTTGGTGCAGGGGAGTGAAAAACTGTTTTTT. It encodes CASSLVQGSEKLFF.

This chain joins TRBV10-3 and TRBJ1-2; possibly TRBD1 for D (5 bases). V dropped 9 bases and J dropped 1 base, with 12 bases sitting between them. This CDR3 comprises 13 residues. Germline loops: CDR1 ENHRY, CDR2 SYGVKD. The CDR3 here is CAIGQGLNYGYTF. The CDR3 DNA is TGTGCCATTGGACAAGGCCTTAACTATGGCTACACCTTC.

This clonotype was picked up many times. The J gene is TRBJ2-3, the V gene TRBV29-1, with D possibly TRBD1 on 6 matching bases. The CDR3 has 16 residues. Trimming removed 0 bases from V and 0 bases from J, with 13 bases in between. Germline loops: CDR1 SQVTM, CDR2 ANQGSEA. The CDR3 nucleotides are TGCAGCGTTGAAGATTGGACAGATACTAGCACAGATACGCAGTATTTT. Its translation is CSVEDWTDTSTDTQYF.

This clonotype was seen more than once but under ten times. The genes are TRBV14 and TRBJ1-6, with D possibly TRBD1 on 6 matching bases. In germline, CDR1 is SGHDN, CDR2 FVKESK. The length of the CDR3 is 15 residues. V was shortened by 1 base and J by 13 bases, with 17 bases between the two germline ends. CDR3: CASSQGPVGGWPLHF. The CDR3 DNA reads TGTGCCAGCAGCCAAGGTCCGGTAGGGGGTTGGCCCCTCCACTTT.

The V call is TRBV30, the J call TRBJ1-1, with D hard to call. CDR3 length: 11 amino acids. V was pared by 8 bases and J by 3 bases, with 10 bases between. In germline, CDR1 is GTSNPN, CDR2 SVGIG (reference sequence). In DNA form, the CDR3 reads TGTGCCGGCGCGGCTTACACTGAAGCTTTCTTT. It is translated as CAGAAYTEAFF.

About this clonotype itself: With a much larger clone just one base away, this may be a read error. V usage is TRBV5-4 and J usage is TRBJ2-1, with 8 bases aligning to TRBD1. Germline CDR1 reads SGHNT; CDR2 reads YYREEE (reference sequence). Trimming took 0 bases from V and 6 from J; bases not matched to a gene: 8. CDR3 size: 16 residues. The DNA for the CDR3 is TGTGCCAGCAGCTTGGGATCTAGCAGGGGGCCCAATGAGCAGTTCTTC. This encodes CASSLGSSRGPNEQFF.

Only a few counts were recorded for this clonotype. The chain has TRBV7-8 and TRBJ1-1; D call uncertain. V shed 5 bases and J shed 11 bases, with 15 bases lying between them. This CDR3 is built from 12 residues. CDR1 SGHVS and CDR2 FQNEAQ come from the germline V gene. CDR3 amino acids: CASSETGLGAFF. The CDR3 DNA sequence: TGTGCCAGCAGCGAGACGGGTCTAGGGGCTTTCTTT.

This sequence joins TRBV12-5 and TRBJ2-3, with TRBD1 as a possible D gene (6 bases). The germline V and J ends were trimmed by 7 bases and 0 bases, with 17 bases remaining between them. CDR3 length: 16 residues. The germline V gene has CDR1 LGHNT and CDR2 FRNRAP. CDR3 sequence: CASVPRQESSTDTQYF. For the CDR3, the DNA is TGTGCTAGTGTCCCTCGACAGGAATCTAGCACAGATACGCAGTATTTT.

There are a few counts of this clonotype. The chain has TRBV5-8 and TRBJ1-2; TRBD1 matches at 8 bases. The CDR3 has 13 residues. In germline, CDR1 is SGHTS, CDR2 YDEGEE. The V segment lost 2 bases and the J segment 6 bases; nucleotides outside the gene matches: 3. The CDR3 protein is CASSLQGVDGYTF. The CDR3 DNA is TGTGCCAGCAGCTTACAGGGGGTGGATGGCTACACCTTC.

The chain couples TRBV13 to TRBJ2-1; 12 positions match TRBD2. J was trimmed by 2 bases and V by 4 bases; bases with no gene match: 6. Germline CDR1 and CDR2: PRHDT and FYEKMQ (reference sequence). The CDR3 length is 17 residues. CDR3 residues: CASSSTSGGITYNEQFF. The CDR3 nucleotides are TGTGCCAGCAGCTCTACTAGCGGGGGGATAACCTACAATGAGCAGTTCTTC.

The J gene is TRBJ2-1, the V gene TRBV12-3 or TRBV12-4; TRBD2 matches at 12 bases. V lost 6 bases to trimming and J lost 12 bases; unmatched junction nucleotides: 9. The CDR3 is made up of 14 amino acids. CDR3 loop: CASSLLAGGPGQFF. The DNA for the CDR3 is TGTGCCAGCAGCCTCCTAGCGGGGGGGCCCGGGCAGTTCTTC.

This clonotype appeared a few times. In DNA form, the CDR3 reads TGTGCCAGCAGGTTGACTTCACATCCCAGCACAGATACGCAGTATTTT. Encoded protein: CASRLTSHPSTDTQYF. The chain links TRBV12-3 or TRBV12-4 to TRBJ2-3, with D hard to call. With 6 bases removed from V and 0 bases from J, the gap between germline ends came to 16 bases. This CDR3 comprises 16 residues.

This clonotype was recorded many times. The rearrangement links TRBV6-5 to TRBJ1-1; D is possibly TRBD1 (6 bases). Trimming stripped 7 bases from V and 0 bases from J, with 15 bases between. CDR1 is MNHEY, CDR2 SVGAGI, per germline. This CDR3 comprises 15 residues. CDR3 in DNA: TGTGCCAGCACCAATGGACAGACACTGAACACTGAAGCTTTCTTT. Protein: CASTNGQTLNTEAFF.